This T cell receptor beta chain came from a study of CD8+CD57+ T cells in acquired aplastic anemia. As for the study in general: Each DNA sample taken from sorted CD4+ and CD8+ cells came to approximately 3 ug on average. Findings and caveats of the study: The same twenty-nine CD8+ CDR3 sequences occurred in patients and in controls. No significant difference in CD8+ Simpson's diversity was found between patients and controls.

A note on this clonotype: Its antigen is unidentified.

Trimming shortened V by 3 bases and J by 1 base, and 9 bases separated the two germline ends. The CDR3 totals 14 residues. Germline CDR1 SEHNR, CDR2 FQNEAQ (reference sequence). Both TCR beta VDJ combination and CDR3 sequence profiling were carried out. Genomic DNA was the template for this profiling. TCRdb ran MiXCR on the reads and lists one entry per CDR3 protein. The sample has about 190,000 distinct CDR3 sequences; around 66% are singletons. Sequenced: sorted CD4+, CD8+, or CD8+CD57+ T cells (not recorded which) from PBMCs. This receptor was obtained from a human donor with severe aplastic anemia or a healthy control (not recorded which). This sequence joins TRBV7-9 and TRBJ1-1, with D possibly being TRBD1 (6 bases). The CDR3 loop reads CASSFGGPNTEAFF. The CDR3, as DNA: TGTGCCAGCAGCTTTGGGGGGCCGAACACTGAAGCTTTCTTT.